This is a list of T cell receptor beta chains from one sample in a study of radiotherapy plus CTLA-4 blockade in lung cancer. Method: immunoSEQ multiplex PCR; TCRdb's copy keeps in-frame clones and lacks some. The sample shows approximately 98,000 clones, about 81% of them seen only once. This material consisted of peripheral blood, taken from a patient treated with radiotherapy plus ipilimumab. The source is a human donor with non-small cell lung cancer who had a partial response to radiotherapy plus ipilimumab. The CDR3 runs from the conserved cysteine through the conserved F or W. A D gene is named only where the DNA matches it firmly. Clone size is given for some rows only: seen once, a few or many times, or a class if the clone is expanded.

v_call,clone_size,d_call,j_call,cdr3_nt,cdr3_aa
TRBV30,NA,NA,TRBJ1-1,TGTGCCTGGAGCCAGGGATTGGGCACTGAAGCTTTCTTT,CAWSQGLGTEAFF
TRBV29-1,once,NA,TRBJ2-1,TGCAGCGCCGAAGGCGGGCCGAGGTACAATGAGCAGTTCTTC,CSAEGGPRYNEQFF
TRBV21-1,once,NA,TRBJ1-2,TGTGCCAACCCCCGGGGGACAGGGCCCCTTTCTAACTATGGCTACACCTTC,CANPRGTGPLSNYGYTF
TRBV7-9,NA,NA,TRBJ2-5,TGTGCCAGCAGCTCAGGCGGGACCCTGGGGGAGACCCAGTACTTC,CASSSGGTLGETQYF
TRBV2,NA,TRBD1,TRBJ1-2,TGTGCCAGCAGTGAACGGGGACAGGGCTTGGGCTACACCTTC,CASSERGQGLGYTF
TRBV15,NA,NA,TRBJ1-5,TGTGCCACCAGCTCTACGGGCAATCAGCCCCAGCATTTT,CATSSTGNQPQHF
TRBV28,NA,TRBD2,TRBJ2-1,TGTGCCAGCAGTGTAGCGGGAGGGATCTCCTACAATGAGCAGTTCTTC,CASSVAGGISYNEQFF
TRBV11-3,NA,NA,TRBJ2-3,TGTGCCAGCAGCTTAGCAGCAGATACGCAGTATTTT,CASSLAADTQYF
TRBV19,NA,NA,TRBJ2-3,TGTGCCAGTACAGGAGGGAGGATTGGCATAGATACGCAGTATTTT,CASTGGRIGIDTQYF
TRBV18,NA,NA,TRBJ1-3,TGTGCCAGCTCACCACCTAGGCGGGAGTCTGGAAACACCATATATTTT,CASSPPRRESGNTIYF
TRBV7-9,NA,TRBD1,TRBJ2-5,TGTGCCAGCAGCTTGACAGGGATCCAAGAGACCCAGTACTTC,CASSLTGIQETQYF
TRBV5-1,NA,TRBD2,TRBJ2-2,TGCGCCAGCAGCTGGCCCCCGGCTACTAGCGTGGTGAGCACCGGGGAGCTGTTTTTT,CASSWPPATSVVSTGELFF
TRBV4-2,NA,NA,TRBJ2-7,TGTGCCAGCAGCCAACTCAAGGGGGGGTCCTCTTACGAGCAGTACTTC,CASSQLKGGSSYEQYF
TRBV5-1,NA,NA,TRBJ2-2,TGCGCCAGCAGCCCGACAGGCCCCGGGGAGCTGTTTTTT,CASSPTGPGELFF